These 30 T cell receptor beta chains originate from one sample sequenced in a study of glioma-infiltrating T cells. TCR alpha and beta CDR3 regions were amplified from RNA using iRepertoire nested multiplex PCR. From the multiplex PCR reads, TCRdb called clonotypes with MiXCR, one entry per CDR3 protein. The top ten clones hold around 20% of a sample with 150,000 to 200,000 distinct CDR3 sequences, 32% of them seen once. Source material: glioma tissue, nonneoplastic brain tissue, or PBMCs (not recorded which). All receptors come from a human donor with low-grade glioma or glioblastoma, undergoing nonglioma brain surgery, or in good health (not recorded which).

This clonotype was seen repeatedly, ten times or more. This chain connects TRBV27 to TRBJ2-7; 9 bases are a match to TRBD1. The CDR3 spans 14 residues. V shed 3 bases and J 4 bases; nucleotides not matched to a gene: 4. Germline assignment: CDR1 MNHEY and CDR2 SMNVEV (reference sequence). The CDR3 protein is CASSLTGGRYEQYF. The CDR3 region has the DNA TGTGCCAGCAGTTTGACAGGGGGTAGATACGAGCAGTACTTC.

Concerning this clonotype: At one of its ends the junction is not consistent with the germline gene, which may arise from a read error. V usage is TRBV4-2 and J usage is TRBJ1-5; perhaps TRBD1 as D (6 bases). The CDR3 sequence is 16 residues long. CDR1 is LGHNA and CDR2 is YNFKEQ in the germline V gene. CDR3 protein: CAGSYTGREGNQPQHF. CDR3 nucleotides: TGTGCCGGCAGCTACACAGGGCGAGAAGGCAATCAGCCCCAGCATTTT.

V usage is TRBV7-9 and J usage is TRBJ2-3; a weak D match, TRBD2 (6 bases). Trimming removed 5 bases from V and 1 base from J, with 16 bases in between. Germline V CDR1 and CDR2: SEHNR, FQNEAQ (reference sequence). The CDR3 is 16 residues long. CDR3 amino acids: CASSPLRGKGTDTQYF. CDR3 bases: TGTGCCAGCAGCCCCCTACGCGGGAAGGGCACAGATACGCAGTATTTT. The whole variable domain, filled in from reference TRBV7-9 and TRBJ2-3, reads DTGVSQNPRHKITKRGQNVTFRCDPISEHNRLYWYRQTLGQGPEFLTYFQNEAQLEKSRLLSDRFSAERPKGSFSTLEIQRTEQGDSAMYLCASSPLRGKGTDTQYFGPGTRLTVL.

This clonotype came up many times. CDR3 residues: CASSQGQFFQTQYF. Written as DNA, the CDR3 is TGTGCCAGCAGCCAGGGGCAATTCTTCCAGACCCAGTACTTC. The chain uses TRBV6-2 or TRBV6-3 and TRBJ2-5, with a weak D call TRBD1 (6 bases). Germline loops: CDR1 MNHEY, CDR2 SVGEGT. V lost 6 bases to trimming and J lost 6 bases, with 17 bases between them. The CDR3 is 14 amino acids.

Of note for this clonotype: It may be a read error: a sequence one base away is much more abundant. J is TRBJ2-1 and V is TRBV24-1; the match to TRBD2 covers 7 bases. V was clipped by 7 bases and J by 0 bases; unmatched bases: 8. Germline CDR1 and CDR2: KGHDR and SFDVKD. This CDR3 has 16 residues. CDR3 sequence: CATRGDYKSSYNEQFF. CDR3 in DNA: TGTGCCACCAGAGGGGACTACAAGAGCTCCTACAATGAGCAGTTCTTC.

The chain uses TRBV7-9 and TRBJ1-4; TRBD1 aligns across 8 bases. Germline CDR1 and CDR2: SEHNR and FQNEAQ (reference sequence). Germline trimming cut 5 bases from V and 8 bases from J; bases unmatched to any gene: 22. The CDR3 runs 19 residues. For the CDR3, the DNA is TGTGCCAGCAGCCCCGATAGATTTAGGACAGGGCGCTATCGGGAAAAACTGTTTTTT. Amino acid sequence: CASSPDRFRTGRYREKLFF. Based on the CDR3 plus reference TRBV7-9 and TRBJ1-4, the full variable domain is DTGVSQNPRHKITKRGQNVTFRCDPISEHNRLYWYRQTLGQGPEFLTYFQNEAQLEKSRLLSDRFSAERPKGSFSTLEIQRTEQGDSAMYLCASSPDRFRTGRYREKLFFGSGTQLSVL.

Concerning this clonotype itself: An end of the junction differs from the germline gene, which may be a read error. The chain carries TRBV7-9 and TRBJ2-5; D unclear. The germline V gene encodes CDR1 SEHNR and CDR2 FQNEAQ (reference sequence). This CDR3 has 12 amino acids. The CDR3: CVSSSFGETQYF. The CDR3 DNA reads as TGTGTCAGCAGCTCCTTCGGTGAGACCCAGTACTTC.

The chain recombines TRBV7-2 with TRBJ1-1; D might be TRBD1 (5 bases). Trimming removed 1 base from V and 6 bases from J, with 12 bases in between. The CDR3 spans 14 residues. The germline CDR1 and CDR2 sequences are SGHTA and FQGNSA. The CDR3 bases are TGTGCCAGCAGCTTAGTGGGAGCGGGGGCTGAAGCTTTCTTT. Its translation: CASSLVGAGAEAFF.

This clonotype was counted many times. V is TRBV20-1 and J is TRBJ2-7; D is ambiguous. Germline lookup yields CDR1 DFQATT and CDR2 SNEGSKA (reference sequence). The CDR3 has 12 residues. V dropped 5 bases and J dropped 4 bases, with 12 bases sitting between them. Written as DNA, the CDR3 is TGCAGTGCTCTAGGGAATATGTACGAGCAGTACTTC. Its translation: CSALGNMYEQYF.

A note on this clonotype: The junction differs from germline at one of its ends, possibly a read error. This sequence joins TRBV29-1 and TRBJ2-7, with D perhaps TRBD1 (6 bases). Looked up from germline, CDR1 is SQVTM and CDR2 is ANQGSEA. The CDR3 loop spans 13 amino acids. CDR3: CSRIRDKAYEKYF. CDR3 coding DNA: TGCAGCAGGATCCGGGACAAAGCCTACGAGAAGTACTTC.

For this clonotype: This sequence may be a read error, since a much larger clone differs from it by one base. It is likely a read error, because the conserved phenylalanine at the end of the CDR3 is missing. CDR3 nucleotides: TGTGCCAGCAGCTATACCATGAACACTGAAGCTTTCCTT. This sequence encodes CASSYTMNTEAFL. The V gene is TRBV12-3 or TRBV12-4, the J gene TRBJ1-1, with D unresolved. This CDR3 contains 13 residues. Trimming shortened V by 6 bases and J by 0 bases, and 8 bases separated the two germline ends.

This clonotype was seen at least ten times. The chain uses TRBV6-1 and TRBJ2-3, with 9 bases lining up with TRBD1. The length of the CDR3 is 14 residues. Trimming took 6 bases from V and 1 from J; bases not matched to a gene: 2. Germline loops: CDR1 MNHNS, CDR2 SASEGT. CDR3 sequence: CASRDRGGTDTQYF. For the CDR3, the DNA is TGTGCCAGCAGGGACAGGGGCGGCACAGATACGCAGTATTTT.

V gene TRBV20-1 combines with J gene TRBJ2-5; TRBD1 might be the D (6 bases). V lost 3 bases and J lost 4, with 12 bases in between. The CDR3 is 13 residues long. Germline CDR1 is DFQATT and CDR2 is SNEGSKA (reference sequence). The CDR3: CSARNLQGETQYF. The CDR3 DNA reads as TGCAGTGCTAGGAATTTACAGGGAGAGACCCAGTACTTC.

This clonotype was counted between two and nine times. This chain uses TRBV13 with TRBJ2-3; TRBD1 aligns across 8 bases. V lost 5 bases to trimming and J lost 2 bases; unmatched junction nucleotides: 6. The CDR3 covers 15 residues. The germline gives CDR1 PRHDT, CDR2 FYEKMQ (reference sequence). CDR3 sequence (DNA): TGTGCCAGCAGCCCAGGACAGGGAGTCACAGATACGCAGTATTTT. It yields the protein CASSPGQGVTDTQYF.

This clonotype was seen ten or more times. J is TRBJ1-5 and V is TRBV15, with D tentatively TRBD1 (5 bases). Germline CDR1 reads LNHNV; CDR2 reads YYDKDF (reference sequence). The CDR3 covers 15 residues. V was cut by 0 bases and J by 3 bases, with 9 bases left in between. The chain's CDR3 is CATSRDQGNNQPQHF. In DNA, the CDR3 is TGTGCCACCAGCAGAGATCAGGGTAACAATCAGCCCCAGCATTTT.

As regards this clonotype: This sequence may be a read error, since a much larger clone differs from it by one base. The chain recombines TRBV10-3 with TRBJ1-2; no firm D call. Per germline, CDR1 ENHRY and CDR2 SYGVKD. The CDR3 is 15 residues long. In nucleotides, the CDR3 is TGTGCCATCAGTGATAGGACCAGATCTAACTATTGCTACACCTTC. Its translation: CAISDRTRSNYCYTF.

This clonotype was recorded many times. In nucleotides, the CDR3 is TGTGCCAGCTTTCCAGGGTATCCTGGAAACACCATATATTTT. Its translation is CASFPGYPGNTIYF. The chain couples TRBV2 to TRBJ1-3, with D possibly being TRBD1 (5 bases). Trimming cost V 8 bases and J 2 bases, with 13 bases left between them. The CDR3 is 14 residues long. Per germline, CDR1 SNHLY and CDR2 FYNNEI.

V usage is TRBV2 and J usage is TRBJ2-3, with D possibly called TRBD1 or TRBD2 (5 bases each). The CDR3 spans 14 residues. V lost 6 bases to trimming and J lost 0 bases, with 10 bases between them. Germline CDR1 reads SNHLY; CDR2 reads FYNNEI. In nucleotides, the CDR3 is TGTGCCAGCAGCCCGGGGCCTAGCACAGATACGCAGTATTTT. Amino acid sequence: CASSPGPSTDTQYF.

This clonotype was seen many times. The rearrangement joins TRBV27 to TRBJ2-2; 7 nucleotides line up with TRBD1. CDR3 length equals 16 residues. The ends lost 5 bases at V and 4 bases at J; junction bases unmatched: 10. Germline lookup yields CDR1 MNHEY and CDR2 SMNVEV (reference sequence). The CDR3 DNA reads TGTGCCAGCAGTCAGCCTGCTGACAGGGCCACCGGGGAGCTGTTTTTT. It encodes CASSQPADRATGELFF.

This clonotype was detected once. Mismatch with germline at one junction end may stem from a read error. The chain couples TRBV20-1 to TRBJ1-5; a possible D gene is TRBD1 (6 bases). The CDR3 is 15 residues long. Germline V gene lookup returns CDR1 DFQATT and CDR2 SNEGSKA (reference sequence). The CDR3, as DNA: TGCAGTGCTAGAGAACCCGGACAGCACAATCAGCCCCGGTATTTT. Its translation: CSAREPGQHNQPRYF.

This clonotype was seen many times. The chain uses TRBV20-1 and TRBJ2-1, with a tentative D call TRBD2 (6 bases). Germline CDR1 is DFQATT and CDR2 is SNEGSKA (reference sequence). Trimming took 6 bases from V and 4 from J, leaving 13 bases between them. The CDR3 length is 13 residues. The CDR3 is CSARTIRYNEQFF. The CDR3 DNA is TGCAGTGCCAGGACTATAAGGTACAATGAGCAGTTCTTC.

The sample holds many counts of this clonotype. The chain couples TRBV27 to TRBJ2-2, with 11 bases identical to TRBD2. Germline lookup yields CDR1 MNHEY and CDR2 SMNVEV (reference sequence). With 3 bases clipped from V and 4 bases from J, the junction kept 4 bases outside the gene matches. CDR3 length: 16 amino acids. The CDR3 region has the DNA TGTGCCAGCAGTTTCACTAGCGGGAGTCGCACCGGGGAGCTGTTTTTT. Translated: CASSFTSGSRTGELFF.

Turning to this clonotype: An end of the junction differs from the germline gene, which may be a read error. The chain uses TRBV7-9 and TRBJ1-1; perhaps TRBD1 as D (5 bases). Per germline, CDR1 SEHNR and CDR2 FQNEAQ (reference sequence). This CDR3 contains 14 residues. The DNA for the CDR3 is TGTGCCAGCAGACCCTGGACACCGAACACTGGAGCTTTCTTT. This sequence encodes CASRPWTPNTGAFF. The full variable domain, completed using reference TRBV7-9 and TRBJ1-1, is DTGVSQNPRHKITKRGQNVTFRCDPISEHNRLYWYRQTLGQGPEFLTYFQNEAQLEKSRLLSDRFSAERPKGSFSTLEIQRTEQGDSAMYLCASRPWTPNTGAFFGQGTRLTVV.

The rearrangement links TRBV7-9 to TRBJ2-3, with 12 bases matching TRBD2. The J segment lost 6 bases and the V segment lost 5 bases, leaving 6 bases of the junction unmatched. The length of the CDR3 is 15 residues. Germline CDR1 is SEHNR and CDR2 is FQNEAQ (reference sequence). The CDR3, as DNA: TGTGCCAGCAGCCCGAGCCTAGCGGGAGGGGATACGCAGTATTTT. Its protein is CASSPSLAGGDTQYF.

This clonotype appeared many times. V usage is TRBV7-9 and J usage is TRBJ2-3, with D perhaps TRBD2 (5 bases). The CDR3 runs to 16 residues. V dropped 3 bases and J dropped 0 bases, with 13 bases sitting between them. The V gene's germline CDR1 is SEHNR and CDR2 FQNEAQ (reference sequence). CDR3: CASSFRGRNSTDTQYF. CDR3 coding DNA: TGTGCCAGCAGCTTCCGGGGAAGGAACAGCACAGATACGCAGTATTTT.

Worth noting for this clonotype: Since no conserved phenylalanine or tryptophan closes the CDR3, a read error is the likely cause. The chain couples TRBV3-1 to TRBJ2-7; D perhaps matches TRBD2 (6 bases). The CDR3 is 13 amino acids. Deletions cut 4 bases from V and 7 bases from J, with 14 bases between. The germline V gene encodes CDR1 LGHDT and CDR2 YNNKEL (reference sequence). The CDR3 DNA is TGTGCCAGCAGCCGGATGACTGGGGGGGAGCAGTACATC. Translation: CASSRMTGGEQYI.

V is TRBV12-3 or TRBV12-4 and J is TRBJ2-3; D unclear. V was shortened by 7 bases and J by 1 base, with 15 bases between the two germline ends. The CDR3 has 15 residues. For the CDR3, the DNA is TGTGCCAGCATCTGGACGGGCTCGGGCACAGATACGCAGTATTTT. It translates to CASIWTGSGTDTQYF.

The J gene is TRBJ1-1, the V gene TRBV5-1, with D perhaps matching TRBD1 (5 bases). V lost 8 bases and J 6 bases, leaving 20 bases between the germline ends. The CDR3 loop spans 14 amino acids. Germline V gene lookup returns CDR1 SGHRS and CDR2 YFSETQ. The CDR3 DNA reads as TGCGCCAGTATGGGGCAGGGAAGTAAAGCTGAAGCTTTCTTT. The encoded protein is CASMGQGSKAEAFF.

This clonotype was seen many times. The J gene is TRBJ2-3, the V gene TRBV28, with D unclear. Trimming took 5 bases from V and 4 from J, leaving 10 bases between them. The CDR3 spans 13 residues. The germline V gene has CDR1 MDHEN and CDR2 SYDVKM. The CDR3 protein is CASSPRVADTQYF. The CDR3 DNA reads TGTGCCAGCAGTCCCCGCGTGGCAGATACGCAGTATTTT.

This clonotype was observed a few times. The V and J genes are TRBV5-5 and TRBJ2-1; no clear D gene. Per germline, CDR1 SGHKS and CDR2 YYEKEE (reference sequence). Trimming stripped 3 bases from V and 8 bases from J, with 18 bases between. The CDR3 contains 15 residues. CDR3 sequence: CASSSSLNLDDEQFF. DNA of the CDR3: TGTGCCAGCAGCTCTTCACTAAACCTGGATGATGAGCAGTTCTTC.